This passage covers 9 T cell receptor beta chains from one sample sequenced in a study of early T cells in non-severe SARS-CoV-2 infection. TCRdb itself ran the 5' RACE reads through MiXCR, one entry per CDR3 protein. The sample lists about 56,000 distinct CDR3 sequences; roughly a tenth were seen once. Sequencing used whole blood. The receptors were sampled from an adult who was a healthcare worker with PCR-confirmed SARS-CoV-2 infection or an uninfected control (not recorded which).

This clonotype was counted at least ten times. This chain joins TRBV12-3 or TRBV12-4 and TRBJ2-1; D remains unclear. The CDR3 covers 16 residues. V shed 2 bases and J shed 1 base, with 12 bases lying between them. The CDR3 loop reads CASSLYPLSSYNEQFF. CDR3 sequence (DNA): TGTGCCAGCAGTTTATACCCCCTATCGTCCTACAATGAGCAGTTCTTC.

This clonotype is labeled as medium-sized. The rearrangement joins TRBV27 to TRBJ2-3; TRBD2 agrees at 7 bases. The CDR3 runs 14 residues. V shed 4 bases, J shed 6 bases, and the junction held 7 bases outside the gene matches. Germline loops: CDR1 MNHEY, CDR2 SMNVEV (reference sequence). As DNA, the CDR3 is TGTGCCAGCAGTTCTTCTAGCGGCTGGGATACGCAGTATTTT. It yields the protein CASSSSSGWDTQYF.

This clonotype was counted a few times. The rearrangement links TRBV2 to TRBJ1-1, with D possibly being TRBD1 (5 bases). Trimming took 7 bases from V and 4 from J, leaving 13 bases between them. CDR3 length: 13 residues. Germline V CDR1 and CDR2: SNHLY, FYNNEI. The CDR3 loop is CASTQGRGTEAFF. The DNA of the CDR3 is TGTGCCAGCACCCAAGGAAGGGGCACTGAAGCTTTCTTT.

The chain employs TRBV20-1 and TRBJ2-7, with D unresolved. The V end was cut by 7 bases, the J end by 6 bases, with 13 bases between. Looked up from germline, CDR1 is DFQATT and CDR2 is SNEGSKA (reference sequence). The CDR3 sequence is 11 residues long. The CDR3 nucleotides read TGCAGTGTCCCTAAACGAGGCGAGCAGTACTTC. It specifies CSVPKRGEQYF.

This clonotype was counted a few times. The V gene is TRBV10-3, the J gene TRBJ1-4; possibly TRBD1 for D (5 bases). The germline gives CDR1 ENHRY, CDR2 SYGVKD. Between the trimmed V and J ends, which lost 3 bases and 7 bases, there was a span of 9 bases. The CDR3 sequence is 13 residues long. CDR3 sequence: CAISEKQGEKLFF. As DNA, the CDR3 is TGTGCCATCAGTGAAAAGCAGGGTGAAAAACTGTTTTTT.

Many counts were recorded for this clonotype. This sequence joins TRBV4-3 and TRBJ2-6, with TRBD2 matching 9 bases. Germline assignment: CDR1 LGHNA and CDR2 YSLEER. The CDR3 has 17 residues. With 0 bases clipped from V and 2 bases from J, the junction kept 2 bases outside the gene matches. Written as DNA, the CDR3 is TGCGCCAGCAGCCAAGAAGTAGCGGGAGCTGGGGCCAACGTCCTGACTTTC. Protein: CASSQEVAGAGANVLTF.

This clonotype was detected ten times or more. This chain connects TRBV5-1 to TRBJ2-7, with 7 bases aligning to TRBD2. V was clipped by 0 bases and J by 1 base; unmatched bases: 7. In germline, CDR1 is SGHRS, CDR2 YFSETQ. The CDR3 consists of 16 residues. The CDR3 DNA reads TGCGCCAGCAGCTTGGCGGGGGGTTCATGGTCCTACGAGCAGTACTTC. Protein product: CASSLAGGSWSYEQYF. The full variable domain, in which reference TRBV5-1 and TRBJ2-7 provide the parts outside the CDR3, is KAGVTQTPRYLIKTRGQQVTLSCSPISGHRSVSWYQQTPGQGLQFLFEYFSETQRNKGNFPGRFSGRQFSNSRSEMNVSTLELGDSALYLCASSLAGGSWSYEQYFGPGTRLTVT.

This clonotype was found a few times. The J gene is TRBJ2-1, the V gene TRBV7-3; D remains ambiguous. The V and J ends lost 5 bases and 2 bases respectively, with 10 bases between them. The CDR3 has 14 residues. Germline values: CDR1 SGHTA, CDR2 FQGTGA. CDR3 sequence: CASSPAGPYNEQFF. For the CDR3, the DNA is TGTGCCAGCAGCCCGGCTGGACCCTACAATGAGCAGTTCTTC.

This chain links TRBV7-2 with TRBJ2-7, with TRBD2 matching 9 bases. The ends lost 1 base at V and 5 bases at J; junction bases unmatched: 3. The germline CDR1 and CDR2 sequences are SGHTA and FQGNSA. This CDR3 region has 14 residues. CDR3 in DNA: TGTGCCAGCAGCTTAGGCGGGAGGGCCCACGAGCAGTACTTC. Amino acid sequence: CASSLGGRAHEQYF.